This is a list of T cell receptor beta chains from one sample in a study of CD8+ T cells in alopecia areata. Generated by immunoSEQ multiplex PCR, the TCRdb table keeps only in-frame clones and is missing some. Of around 100,000 clones listed, about 40% were seen once; the top ten hold approximately 1.5%. Material: CD4+ T cells sorted from blood. Source of these receptors: a human donor with alopecia areata. Each CDR3 is given with its conserved first and last residue. D genes are given only for firm matches. Not all rows give a size; the values are once, few, many and, for expanded clones, a class.

clone size	V gene	J gene	D gene	CDR3 protein	CDR3 DNA
few	TRBV11-2	TRBJ2-5	-	CASSLDREETQYF	TGTGCCAGCAGCTTAGATCGGGAAGAGACCCAGTACTTC
few	TRBV7-8	TRBJ2-1	TRBD1	CASSSTTQDRAPNEQFF	TGTGCCAGCAGCTCGACCACCCAGGACAGGGCCCCCAATGAGCAGTTCTTC
-	TRBV14	TRBJ1-6	-	CASSHYRRDSPLHF	TGTGCCAGCAGCCATTACAGGCGGGATTCACCCCTCCACTTT
-	TRBV4-2	TRBJ2-5	-	CASSLDGREETQYF	TGTGCCAGCAGCCTAGACGGTCGGGAAGAGACCCAGTACTTC
-	TRBV5-6	TRBJ2-7	-	CASSLYGRGFRYEQYF	TGTGCCAGCAGCTTGTATGGCAGGGGATTCCGGTACGAGCAGTACTTC
-	TRBV6-6	TRBJ2-5	TRBD1	CASRGQNQETQYF	TGTGCCAGCAGGGGACAGAATCAAGAGACCCAGTACTTC
-	TRBV29-1	TRBJ2-1	-	CSVEENSYNEQFF	TGCAGCGTTGAAGAAAACAGTTACAATGAGCAGTTCTTC
-	TRBV29-1	TRBJ2-3	TRBD1	CSVDGTGSGGTDTQYF	TGCAGCGTTGACGGGACAGGGTCTGGAGGTACAGATACGCAGTATTTT
-	TRBV5-1	TRBJ2-2	-	CASSLAGGLNTGELFF	TGCGCCAGCAGCTTGGCGGGCGGCCTGAACACCGGGGAGCTGTTTTTT
few	TRBV1	TRBJ2-1	-	CTSSQDLRVF	TGCACCAGCAGCCAAGATTTAAGGGTCTTC
few	TRBV19	TRBJ2-1	-	CASRGGTTYNEQFF	TGTGCCAGTAGAGGGGGGACGACCTACAATGAGCAGTTCTTC
few	TRBV5-1	TRBJ2-7	TRBD2	CASSPDASGRSYEQYF	TGCGCCAGCAGCCCCGATGCCAGCGGGAGGTCTTACGAGCAGTACTTC
-	TRBV30	TRBJ2-1	-	CACRRRRMTYNEQFF	TGTGCCTGCCGAAGGAGGAGAATGACGTACAATGAGCAGTTCTTC
few	TRBV5-1	TRBJ2-7	TRBD2	CASRSTSGLSYEQYF	TGCGCCAGCAGATCTACTAGCGGCCTCTCCTACGAGCAGTACTTC
-	TRBV4-2	TRBJ2-3	TRBD2	CASSQETGTSGTQYF	TGTGCCAGCAGCCAGGAGACCGGGACTAGCGGCACGCAGTATTTT
-	TRBV7-2	TRBJ2-1	TRBD1	CASSLTMGNRGHNEQFF	TGTGCCAGCAGCTTAACGATGGGGAACAGGGGCCACAATGAGCAGTTCTTC
few	TRBV28	TRBJ2-5	TRBD1	CASSIGQAYQETQYF	TGTGCCAGCAGTATTGGACAGGCGTACCAAGAGACCCAGTACTTC
-	TRBV7-2	TRBJ1-1	-	CASSLGPVNTEAFF	TGTGCCAGCAGCTTAGGACCGGTGAACACTGAAGCTTTCTTT
-	TRBV7-9	TRBJ2-2	TRBD1	CASSISRTGNTGELFF	TGTGCCAGCAGCATCTCACGGACAGGGAACACCGGGGAGCTGTTTTTT
-	TRBV28	TRBJ2-6	-	CASKLGGANVLTF	TGTGCCAGCAAATTAGGGGGGGCCAACGTCCTGACTTTC
-	TRBV29-1	TRBJ1-2	-	CSVEGSGTPRDYGYTF	TGCAGCGTTGAGGGGTCCGGGACACCGAGAGACTATGGCTACACCTTC
few	TRBV18	TRBJ2-1	-	CANRVDIYNEQFF	TGTGCCAACCGTGTCGATATTTACAATGAGCAGTTCTTC
many	TRBV28	TRBJ2-3	-	CASSYGGSTDTQYF	TGTGCCAGCAGTTATGGGGGGTCCACAGATACGCAGTATTTT
-	TRBV28	TRBJ2-5	TRBD1	CASSLVDRGETQHF	TGTGCCAGCAGCCTAGTCGACAGGGGAGAGACCCAGCACTTC
few	TRBV7-9	TRBJ2-3	TRBD2	CASSASGNTDTQYF	TGTGCCAGCAGCGCTAGCGGGAACACAGATACGCAGTATTTT
-	TRBV9	TRBJ2-5	TRBD1	CASSVGQGARETQYF	TGTGCCAGCAGCGTCGGACAGGGGGCCCGGGAGACCCAGTACTTC
-	TRBV5-1	TRBJ2-6	-	CASSLAPGANVLTF	TGCGCCAGCAGCCTAGCCCCTGGGGCCAACGTCCTGACTTTC
few	TRBV6-6	TRBJ2-7	-	CASSYVGGPYEQYF	TGTGCCAGCAGTTACGTGGGGGGGCCCTACGAGCAGTACTTC
-	TRBV10-3	TRBJ2-7	TRBD1	CAISEDRGYEQYF	TGTGCCATCAGTGAGGACAGGGGTTACGAGCAGTACTTC
-	TRBV28	TRBJ2-3	-	CASRSQQGRAQYF	TGTGCCAGCAGATCCCAACAAGGAAGGGCGCAGTATTTT
few	TRBV7-9	TRBJ2-3	-	CASSAGGLAADTQYF	TGTGCCAGCAGCGCCGGGGGGCTAGCGGCAGATACGCAGTATTTT
-	TRBV5-1	TRBJ2-7	TRBD2	CASSLQAGGPYEQYF	TGCGCCAGCAGCTTGCAGGCGGGAGGGCCCTACGAGCAGTACTTC
-	TRBV5-1	TRBJ2-1	TRBD1	CASSFYRGHNEQFF	TGCGCCAGCAGCTTTTACAGGGGCCACAATGAGCAGTTCTTC
-	TRBV5-6	TRBJ1-2	-	CASSLTQFGYTF	TGTGCCAGCAGCTTGACACAGTTCGGCTACACCTTC
few	TRBV28	TRBJ2-5	-	CASRWGQETQYF	TGTGCCAGCAGATGGGGGCAAGAGACCCAGTACTTC
-	TRBV5-1	TRBJ2-1	TRBD1	CASSLADRVADEQFF	TGCGCCAGCAGCTTGGCGGACAGGGTTGCGGATGAGCAGTTCTTC
few	TRBV14	TRBJ2-1	-	CASSGAPGPRQFF	TGTGCCAGCAGCGGTGCCCCCGGGCCCCGCCAGTTCTTC
-	TRBV4-2	TRBJ1-1	-	CASSQDGEWGTEAFF	TGTGCCAGCAGCCAAGATGGTGAGTGGGGGACTGAAGCTTTCTTT
-	TRBV6-5	TRBJ1-2	TRBD1	CASSVDRAGGYTF	TGTGCCAGCAGTGTAGACAGGGCGGGTGGCTACACCTTC
few	TRBV28	TRBJ2-1	TRBD2	CASSSLAGGQNEQFF	TGTGCCAGCAGCTCACTAGCGGGAGGGCAAAATGAGCAGTTCTTC
-	TRBV4-1	TRBJ1-5	-	CASSLDYSNQPQHF	TGCGCCAGCAGCCTTGATTATAGCAATCAGCCCCAGCATTTT
few	TRBV4-3	TRBJ1-5	-	CASSQDRGWGQPQHF	TGCGCCAGCAGCCAAGACAGGGGTTGGGGCCAGCCCCAGCATTTT
-	TRBV2	TRBJ1-1	-	CASSARLNTEAFF	TGTGCCAGCAGTGCACGGTTGAACACTGAAGCTTTCTTT